The present entry profiles one T cell receptor beta chain with its context. Using a J-beta primer mix together with a sample-barcoded 5' primer, a second PCR was run for roughly 6 to 11 cycles. TCRdb re-derived calls from the 5' RACE reads in MiXCR, one entry per CDR3 protein. The sample has over 1,500,000 distinct CDR3 sequences; 30% to 40% are singletons. Trimming pared 2 bases from V and 8 bases from J, leaving 16 bases between. Germline V CDR1 and CDR2: SGHVS, FQNEAQ. This CDR3 is 15 amino acids long. The source of the sample is a study of blood T cells in healthy people across ages. This TCR was recovered from a human donor in good health. Sequenced input: blood. V usage is TRBV7-8 and J usage is TRBJ1-3; maybe TRBD1 (6 bases). The DNA for the CDR3 is TGTGCCAGCAGCTTAAGGCGGGGGGCTTTGGACACCATATATTTT. Encoded protein: CASSLRRGALDTIYF.